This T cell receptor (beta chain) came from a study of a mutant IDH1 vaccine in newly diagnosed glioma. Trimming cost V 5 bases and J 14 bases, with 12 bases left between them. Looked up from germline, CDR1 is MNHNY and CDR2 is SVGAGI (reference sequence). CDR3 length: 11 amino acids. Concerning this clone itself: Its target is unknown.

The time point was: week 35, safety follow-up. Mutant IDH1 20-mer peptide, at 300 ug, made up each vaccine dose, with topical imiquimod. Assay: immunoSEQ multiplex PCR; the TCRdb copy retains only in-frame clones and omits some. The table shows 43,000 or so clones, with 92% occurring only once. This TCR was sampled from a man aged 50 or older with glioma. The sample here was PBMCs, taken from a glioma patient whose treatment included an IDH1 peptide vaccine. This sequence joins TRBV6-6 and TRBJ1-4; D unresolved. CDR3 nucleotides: TGTGCCAGCAGTCCCCACAGCCGCCTGTTTTTT. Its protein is CASSPHSRLFF.